This passage covers 26 T cell receptor beta chains from one sample sequenced in a study of blood T cell repertoires in COVID-19. Sequencing was performed with immunoSEQ multiplex PCR; in TCRdb, only in-frame clones are kept and a portion is missing. The repertoire holds approximately 65,000 clones, with about 81% as singletons. Sequenced: peripheral blood. These receptors came from a man at least 80 years old with acute or convalescent COVID-19.

At least ten counts were recorded for this clone. V usage is TRBV11-2 and J usage is TRBJ2-3, with a tentative D call TRBD1 (6 bases). Germline CDR1 reads SGHAT; CDR2 reads FQNNGV. The CDR3 length is 15 residues. The V gene lost 1 base and the J gene lost 1 base, with 9 bases spanning the gap. The chain's CDR3 is CASSLVRGRTDTQYF. DNA for the CDR3: TGTGCCAGCAGCTTAGTCAGGGGCCGCACAGATACGCAGTATTTT.

The V gene is TRBV7-9, the J gene TRBJ1-1; D gene uncertain. The CDR3 consists of 11 residues. Trimming took 5 bases from V and 11 from J, leaving 12 bases between them. CDR1 and CDR2 from the germline V gene are SEHNR and FQNEAQ (reference sequence). The CDR3: CASSPERAAFF. In DNA, the CDR3 is TGTGCCAGCAGCCCCGAGAGGGCGGCTTTCTTT.

This chain joins TRBV10-3 and TRBJ1-3, with a tentative D call TRBD1 (5 bases). Looked up from germline, CDR1 is ENHRY and CDR2 is SYGVKD. The CDR3 runs 14 residues. V shed 11 bases and J shed 2 bases, with 16 bases lying between them. The CDR3 is CASGLGLAGNTIYF. DNA of the CDR3: TGTGCCTCCGGGCTGGGGCTCGCTGGAAACACCATATATTTT.

The V gene is TRBV19, the J gene TRBJ1-5; TRBD1 might be the D (6 bases). Trimming removed 6 bases from V and 5 bases from J, with 8 bases in between. CDR1 is LNHDA, CDR2 SQIVND, per germline (reference sequence). The CDR3 is 12 residues long. The CDR3 DNA reads as TGTGCCAGTAGGGACAGAGATCAGCCCCAGCATTTT. It yields the protein CASRDRDQPQHF. Variable domain in full (rest from reference TRBV19 and TRBJ1-5): DGGITQSPKYLFRKEGQNVTLSCEQNLNHDAMYWYRQDPGQGLRLIYYSQIVNDFQKGDIAEGYSVSREKKESFPLTVTSAQKNPTAFYLCASRDRDQPQHFGDGTRLSIL.

The chain links TRBV7-3 to TRBJ2-2; 8 bases are a match to TRBD1. The germline V gene has CDR1 SGHTA and CDR2 FQGTGA. The CDR3 is made up of 16 amino acids. V gave up 1 base and J gave up 6 bases; unmatched junction bases: 7. The CDR3 bases are TGTGCCAGCAGCTTAAGGGGGACAGGTGGAGCCGGGGAGCTGTTTTTT. Its translation: CASSLRGTGGAGELFF.

This clone has only a few counts. Sequence at one end of the junction differs from germline and may be a read error. The chain carries TRBV7-7 and TRBJ2-2; D uncertain. Germline-derived CDR1 and CDR2 are SSHAT and FNYEAQ (reference sequence). The CDR3 loop spans 12 amino acids. The CDR3 DNA follows: TGTGCTAGCAGCTTTTCCGGGGGGGAGCTGTTTTTT. Its protein is CASSFSGGELFF.

The chain couples TRBV18 to TRBJ2-7, with D tentatively TRBD1 (7 bases). The CDR3 sequence is 15 residues long. In germline, CDR1 is KGHSH, CDR2 LQKENI. Trimming removed 8 bases from V and 6 bases from J, with 23 bases in between. CDR3 DNA sequence: TGTGCCAGCGCCAACCCCTTCCGACAGGGAGGCGAGCAGTACTTC. This encodes CASANPFRQGGEQYF.

The chain couples TRBV12-5 to TRBJ2-1; tentative D call: TRBD1 (6 bases). This CDR3 comprises 17 residues. From germline, CDR1 is LGHNT and CDR2 FRNRAP. Trimming took 2 bases from V and 9 from J, leaving 23 bases between them. The CDR3 reads CASGLSLGGPPYSEQFF. In DNA, the CDR3 is TGTGCTAGTGGTTTGTCCCTTGGGGGCCCCCCATACTCTGAGCAGTTCTTC. Looking up the rest from reference TRBV12-5 and TRBJ2-1 gives the full variable domain: DARVTQTPRHKVTEMGQEVTMRCQPILGHNTVFWYRQTMMQGLELLAYFRNRAPLDDSGMPKDRFSAEMPDATLATLKIQPSEPRDSAVYFCASGLSLGGPPYSEQFFGPGTRLTVL.

This chain uses TRBV4-3 with TRBJ1-2, with unresolved D. V was clipped by 0 bases and J by 0 bases, with 5 bases between them. This CDR3 has 14 amino acids. Germline lookup yields CDR1 LGHNA and CDR2 YSLEER. CDR3 protein: CASSQDRANYGYTF. The CDR3 DNA is TGCGCCAGCAGCCAAGACCGAGCTAACTATGGCTACACCTTC.

The rearrangement joins TRBV7-2 to TRBJ1-1, with unresolved D. This CDR3 has 14 amino acids. Germline CDR1 and CDR2: SGHTA and FQGNSA. Trimming removed 1 base at V and 1 base at J, with 7 bases between. The CDR3: CASSLVSGNTEAFF. DNA of the CDR3: TGTGCCAGCAGCTTAGTGTCAGGGAACACTGAAGCTTTCTTT. The variable domain in full, with the rest retrieved from reference TRBV7-2 and TRBJ1-1, is GAGVSQSPSNKVTEKGKDVELRCDPISGHTALYWYRQSLGQGLEFLIYFQGNSAPDKSGLPSDRFSAERTGGSVSTLTIQRTQQEDSAVYLCASSLVSGNTEAFFGQGTRLTVV.

The chain carries TRBV28 and TRBJ1-2, with unresolved D. CDR1 and CDR2 (germline): MDHEN, SYDVKM. V gave up 3 bases and J gave up 7 bases, with 9 bases separating them. The CDR3 has 12 amino acids. For the CDR3, the DNA is TGTGCCAGCAGTTTCGGAGCGGCTGGCTACACCTTC. It specifies CASSFGAAGYTF.

The rearrangement links TRBV2 to TRBJ1-5; 12 bases are shared with TRBD1. Losses at the gene ends were 8 bases for V and 6 bases for J; bases not matched to a gene: 5. The CDR3 has 14 amino acids. CDR1 is SNHLY, CDR2 FYNNEI, per germline. CDR3 nucleotides: TGTGCCAGCTCGGGACAGGGGGCCTTTCAGCCCCAGCATTTT. It encodes CASSGQGAFQPQHF.

The rearrangement links TRBV7-8 to TRBJ2-3; 7 bases fit TRBD1. Trimming at V came to 10 bases and at J to 6 bases, leaving 10 bases not matched to a gene. Germline CDR1 SGHVS, CDR2 FQNEAQ. This CDR3 spans 13 amino acids. The CDR3 DNA reads as TGTGCCACCGACAGGGAGCCGACGGATACGCAGTATTTT. It codes for CATDREPTDTQYF.

In DNA form, the CDR3 reads TGTGCCAGCAGGGACTATGGACCTACCGAGCAGTACTTC. It codes for CASRDYGPTEQYF. The rearrangement joins TRBV28 to TRBJ2-7; weak D call: TRBD2 (6 bases). The V end was cut by 6 bases, the J end by 6 bases, with 15 bases between. The CDR3 contains 13 residues. Looked up from germline, CDR1 is MDHEN and CDR2 is SYDVKM.

The chain couples TRBV7-6 to TRBJ2-2; 12 bases fit TRBD2. CDR1 and CDR2 (germline): SGHVS, FNYEAQ. V lost 5 bases and J lost 0; bases outside the gene matches: 4. The CDR3 is 17 amino acids. CDR3 region: CASSRLAGATNTGELFF. The CDR3 DNA sequence: TGTGCCAGCAGCCGACTAGCGGGGGCTACGAACACCGGGGAGCTGTTTTTT.

The chain combines TRBV6-2 or TRBV6-3 with TRBJ2-3, with 10 bases that match TRBD2. This CDR3 is 16 amino acids long. The V gene end was trimmed by 2 bases and the J gene end by 4 bases; junction bases not matched to a gene: 6. Germline values: CDR1 MNHEY, CDR2 SVGEGT. CDR3 sequence reads: CASSYPSGGSADTQYF. DNA of the CDR3: TGTGCCAGCAGTTACCCTAGCGGGGGCAGCGCAGATACGCAGTATTTT.

CDR3 sequence reads: CASSLGGGLEPQHF. In DNA form, the CDR3 reads TGTGCCAGCTCACTCGGGGGAGGGTTGGAGCCCCAGCATTTT. V usage is TRBV18 and J usage is TRBJ1-5, with D possibly matching TRBD1 (5 bases). Germline loops: CDR1 KGHSH, CDR2 LQKENI. The CDR3 covers 14 residues. V lost 4 bases, J lost 8 bases, and 15 bases lay in between.

The chain combines TRBV7-8 with TRBJ1-6, with D possibly TRBD1 on 6 matching bases. The V gene's germline CDR1 is SGHVS and CDR2 FQNEAQ. Between the trimmed V and J ends, which lost 5 bases and 6 bases, there was a span of 14 bases. This CDR3 contains 15 residues. CDR3 protein: CASSLMWGLNSPLHF. CDR3 nucleotides: TGTGCCAGCAGCCTCATGTGGGGGCTTAATTCACCCCTCCACTTT.

The V call is TRBV9, the J call TRBJ1-6, with D perhaps TRBD1 (5 bases). With 0 bases removed from V and 7 bases from J, the gap between germline ends came to 11 bases. The CDR3 contains 15 residues. CDR1 SGDLS and CDR2 YYNGEE come from the germline V gene. CDR3 nucleotide sequence: TGTGCCAGCAGCGTAGCGTCAGGGCTAAATTCACCCCTCCACTTT. Translating it yields CASSVASGLNSPLHF.

The chain links TRBV28 to TRBJ2-6; D is perhaps TRBD2 (6 bases). CDR3 length: 15 residues. Germline assignment: CDR1 MDHEN and CDR2 SYDVKM. The ends were cut back, 3 bases at V and 2 bases at J, with 8 bases in the middle. In DNA, the CDR3 is TGTGCCAGCAGTTTTGGGGGGACTGGGGCCAACGTCCTGACTTTC. Its translation is CASSFGGTGANVLTF.

There are a few counts of this clone. The chain carries TRBV10-3 and TRBJ2-3; 8 bases align to TRBD2. The CDR3 spans 17 residues. Germline lookup yields CDR1 ENHRY and CDR2 SYGVKD. V lost 8 bases to trimming and J lost 1 base; unmatched junction nucleotides: 14. This chain's CDR3 is CAIDARRSGSGTDTQYF. The DNA for the CDR3 is TGTGCCATCGATGCGAGGAGGAGCGGGAGCGGCACAGATACGCAGTATTTT.

A few counts support this clone. The rearrangement joins TRBV5-1 to TRBJ2-1; D is perhaps TRBD2 (5 bases). CDR1 is SGHRS, CDR2 YFSETQ, per germline. The V gene lost 5 bases and the J gene lost 0 bases, with 12 bases spanning the gap. This CDR3 has 15 residues. The CDR3 DNA follows: TGCGCCAGCAGTGATAGGAGGAGCTCCTACAATGAGCAGTTCTTC. Protein product: CASSDRRSSYNEQFF.

In its sample, this clone was seen once. The chain carries TRBV28 and TRBJ1-5; 7 nucleotides match TRBD1. J gave up 5 bases and V 6 bases, and 10 bases lay outside the gene matches. The CDR3 length is 15 residues. Germline values: CDR1 MDHEN, CDR2 SYDVKM. The CDR3 is CASSPSEGGYQPQHF. The CDR3 DNA is TGTGCCAGCAGCCCTAGTGAAGGGGGCTATCAGCCCCAGCATTTT. Filled out from reference TRBV28 and TRBJ1-5, the complete variable domain reads DVKVTQSSRYLVKRTGEKVFLECVQDMDHENMFWYRQDPGLGLRLIYFSYDVKMKEKGDIPEGYSVSREKKERFSLILESASTNQTSMYLCASSPSEGGYQPQHFGDGTRLSIL.

There are a few counts of this clone. The rearrangement links TRBV7-6 to TRBJ2-2; maybe TRBD2 (6 bases). The CDR3 runs 15 residues. The ends were cut back, 1 base at V and 1 base at J, with 7 bases in the middle. The germline gives CDR1 SGHVS, CDR2 FNYEAQ. CDR3: CASSLGGMNTGELFF. As DNA, the CDR3 is TGTGCCAGCAGCTTAGGCGGGATGAACACCGGGGAGCTGTTTTTT.

V usage is TRBV7-3 and J usage is TRBJ1-4; D is undetermined. Trimming stripped 5 bases from V and 5 bases from J, with 12 bases between. There are 14 residues in the CDR3. CDR1 is SGHTA, CDR2 FQGTGA, per germline. CDR3 DNA: TGTGCCAGCAGCCCTGGGAGAGGGAATGAAAAACTGTTTTTT. Translated: CASSPGRGNEKLFF. Using reference TRBV7-3 and TRBJ1-4 for the parts outside the CDR3, the full variable domain is GAGVSQTPSNKVTEKGKYVELRCDPISGHTALYWYRQSLGQGPEFLIYFQGTGAADDSGLPNDRFFAVRPEGSVSTLKIQRTERGDSAVYLCASSPGRGNEKLFFGSGTQLSVL.

A few counts support this clone. This chain links TRBV24-1 with TRBJ2-3; TRBD2 is a possible D gene (6 bases). Trimming pared 7 bases from V and 8 bases from J, leaving 12 bases between. Germline V gives CDR1 KGHDR, CDR2 SFDVKD. The CDR3 contains 12 residues. The CDR3 here is CATSKTEGTQYF. Here the CDR3 DNA reads TGTGCCACCAGCAAAACGGAGGGTACGCAGTATTTT.